One sample yielded the 9 T cell receptor beta chains listed below, sequenced in a study of cytomegalovirus exposure and HLA in healthy donors. A multiplex PCR was run with 60 Vbeta primers and 13 Jbeta primers. The protocol was immunoSEQ multiplex PCR, while the TCRdb copy is restricted to in-frame clones and leaves out a portion. The sample holds around 98,000 clones; roughly two thirds are singletons and the top ten take less than 2.5%. Sequences were obtained from PBMCs. Every receptor here comes from a man over 45 in good health and CMV-seronegative.

This chain uses TRBV6-5 with TRBJ2-5; 7 bases fit TRBD2. Trimming at V came to 6 bases and at J to 9 bases, leaving 16 bases not matched to a gene. Germline V lookup: CDR1 MNHEY, CDR2 SVGAGI. The CDR3 has 15 amino acids. In DNA, the CDR3 is TGTGCCAGCAGCCGAGAACAGGCGTCTGCGGGGGCCCAGTACTTC. Its protein is CASSREQASAGAQYF.

The rearrangement joins TRBV6-5 to TRBJ1-1; possible D gene TRBD1, 5 bases. Trimming removed 5 bases at V and 6 bases at J, with 16 bases between. This CDR3 contains 14 residues. Germline CDR1 and CDR2: MNHEY and SVGAGI. The CDR3 region is CASSNRLGVAEAFF. Here the CDR3 DNA reads TGTGCCAGCAGTAACCGGCTAGGGGTTGCTGAAGCTTTCTTT.

This clone was seen a handful of times. This chain uses TRBV4-3 with TRBJ2-3, with 8 bases identical to TRBD2. There are 14 residues in the CDR3. Germline V gene sequence: CDR1 LGHNA, CDR2 YSLEER. The junction had 4 bases not matched to a gene; V was cut back by 0 bases and J by 8 bases. DNA of the CDR3: TGCGCCAGCAGCCAAGAGAGGGCGGGGGGTACGCAGTATTTT. Translating gives CASSQERAGGTQYF.

The chain combines TRBV2 with TRBJ1-4, with 9 nucleotides matching TRBD1. V shed 6 bases, J shed 8 bases, and the junction held 7 bases outside the gene matches. CDR3 length: 14 residues. CDR1 is SNHLY and CDR2 is FYNNEI in the germline V gene. The CDR3 sequence: CASRPGQGEEKLFF. The CDR3 DNA follows: TGTGCCAGCAGGCCGGGACAGGGAGAGGAAAAACTGTTTTTT.

This chain uses TRBV6-5 with TRBJ2-1; 7 nucleotides match TRBD1. The CDR3 extends over 15 amino acids. Unmatched junction bases numbered 15, after V lost 6 bases and J lost 10 bases. Germline CDR1 MNHEY, CDR2 SVGAGI. The CDR3 spells CASSRGQRVSEEQFF. The CDR3 nucleotides read TGTGCCAGCAGCCGGGGACAGAGGGTGTCTGAGGAGCAGTTCTTC.

The sample holds one count of this clone. V is TRBV5-4 and J is TRBJ2-3; D remains unclear. CDR1 is SGHNT and CDR2 is YYREEE in the germline V gene (reference sequence). V lost 0 bases and J 3 bases, leaving 5 bases between the germline ends. The CDR3 extends over 13 amino acids. CDR3 sequence reads: CASSLVRTDTQYF. The CDR3 region has the DNA TGTGCCAGCAGCTTGGTGAGAACAGATACGCAGTATTTT. Based on the CDR3 plus reference TRBV5-4 and TRBJ2-3, the full variable domain is ETGVTQSPTHLIKTRGQQVTLRCSSQSGHNTVSWYQQALGQGPQFIFQYYREEENGRGNFPPRFSGLQFPNYSSELNVNALELDDSALYLCASSLVRTDTQYFGPGTRLTVL.

V gene TRBV5-4 combines with J gene TRBJ1-4; the match to TRBD1 covers 7 bases. Germline CDR1 SGHNT, CDR2 YYREEE (reference sequence). This CDR3 comprises 15 residues. With V trimmed by 1 base and J by 3 bases, 3 bases remained unmatched. This CDR3 reads CASSLFQGANEKLFF. CDR3 DNA: TGTGCCAGCAGCTTGTTCCAGGGGGCTAATGAAAAACTGTTTTTT.

This sequence joins TRBV4-1 and TRBJ2-7; 10 nucleotides agree with TRBD2. Germline loops: CDR1 MGHRA, CDR2 YSYEKL. CDR3 length: 17 residues. After removal of 1 base from V and 3 bases from J, the junction contained 9 bases not matched to a gene. CDR3 DNA: TGCGCCAGCAGCCAAGGGACTAGCGGATGGAACCTCTACGAGCAGTACTTC. Amino acids: CASSQGTSGWNLYEQYF.

The V and J genes are TRBV4-1 and TRBJ1-4; perhaps TRBD1 as D (6 bases). CDR1 is MGHRA and CDR2 is YSYEKL in the germline V gene. V lost 5 bases, J lost 5 bases, and 12 bases lay in between. The CDR3 is made up of 14 amino acids. The CDR3: CASSAQGTNEKLFF. The CDR3 DNA follows: TGCGCCAGCAGCGCACAGGGAACCAATGAAAAACTGTTTTTT.